These 9 T cell receptor beta chains were sequenced from one sample in a study of T cells in Graves' hyperthyroidism and ophthalmopathy. It was RNA transcripts that yielded the amplified TCR beta CDR3 regions. Primed by the HTBI set, a first-round RT-PCR was run on the TCR CDR3. TCRdb reprocessed the multiplex PCR reads with MiXCR, giving one entry per CDR3 protein. The profile shows about 480,000 distinct CDR3 sequences, under 15% of them singletons. Source material: blood. Receptors originate from a woman under 30 with Graves' hyperthyroidism.

This clonotype was observed at least ten times. This rearrangement joins TRBV2 to TRBJ2-3; TRBD2 is a possible D gene (5 bases). In germline, CDR1 is SNHLY, CDR2 FYNNEI. The CDR3 runs 16 residues. The germline V and J ends were trimmed by 5 bases and 2 bases, with 17 bases remaining between them. CDR3 region: CASSREGLAITDTQYF. The CDR3 DNA is TGTGCCAGCAGTAGGGAAGGGCTAGCTATCACAGATACGCAGTATTTT.

This clonotype was seen many times. V is TRBV12-3 or TRBV12-4 and J is TRBJ2-1, with D tentatively TRBD1 or TRBD2 (5 bases each). This CDR3 region has 15 residues. Trimming removed 1 base from V and 5 bases from J, with 12 bases in between. CDR3: CASSLGRDAHNEQFF. The CDR3 nucleotides read TGTGCCAGCAGTTTAGGACGGGACGCCCACAATGAGCAGTTCTTC.

This clonotype was counted at least ten times. J is TRBJ2-4 and V is TRBV28; TRBD1 matches 12 bases. The CDR3 is made up of 18 amino acids. Germline lookup yields CDR1 MDHEN and CDR2 SYDVKM. V trimming: 3 bases; J trimming: 1 base; junction bases outside the gene matches: 7. The chain's CDR3 is CASSLGQGAERAKNIQYF. CDR3 sequence (DNA): TGTGCCAGCAGTTTGGGACAGGGGGCTGAGAGGGCCAAAAACATTCAGTACTTC.

The V call is TRBV15, the J call TRBJ2-1; TRBD2 is a possible D gene (6 bases). In germline, CDR1 is LNHNV, CDR2 YYDKDF (reference sequence). CDR3 length: 17 amino acids. V was trimmed by 2 bases and J by 5 bases, leaving 19 bases between them. The CDR3 is CATSRPFAGSMDNEQFF. In DNA, the CDR3 is TGTGCCACCAGCAGACCCTTTGCCGGGAGTATGGACAATGAGCAGTTCTTC. Supplemented by reference TRBV15 and TRBJ2-1, the full variable domain reads DAMVIQNPRYQVTQFGKPVTLSCSQTLNHNVMYWYQQKSSQAPKLLFHYYDKDFNNEADTPDNFQSRRPNTSFCFLDIRSPGLGDTAMYLCATSRPFAGSMDNEQFFGPGTRLTVL.

In its sample, this clonotype was seen many times. The chain recombines TRBV6-2 or TRBV6-3 with TRBJ2-7; 7 positions match TRBD2. Germline V lookup: CDR1 MNHEY, CDR2 SVGEGT. The length of the CDR3 is 13 residues. The junction had 6 bases not matched to a gene; V was cut back by 7 bases and J by 3 bases. CDR3 amino acids: CASNSGGVYEQYF. In nucleotides, the CDR3 is TGTGCCAGCAACTCTGGGGGGGTCTACGAGCAGTACTTC.

The CDR3 DNA sequence: TGTGCCAGCAGCCCCATGGGGGGCCACGAGCAGTACTTC. As protein: CASSPMGGHEQYF. V and J are TRBV7-3 and TRBJ2-7, with D perhaps assigned TRBD1 or TRBD2 (6 bases each). V was clipped by 5 bases and J by 5 bases, with 13 bases between them. Germline loops: CDR1 SGHTA, CDR2 FQGTGA. This CDR3 is built from 13 residues. The full variable domain, in which reference TRBV7-3 and TRBJ2-7 provide the parts outside the CDR3, is GAGVSQTPSNKVTEKGKYVELRCDPISGHTALYWYRQSLGQGPEFLIYFQGTGAADDSGLPNDRFFAVRPEGSVSTLKIQRTERGDSAVYLCASSPMGGHEQYFGPGTRLTVT.

This clonotype was detected many times. V and J are TRBV5-5 and TRBJ2-7, with 9 bases identical to TRBD1. Germline values: CDR1 SGHKS, CDR2 YYEKEE (reference sequence). The CDR3 is 15 residues long. Trimming at V came to 4 bases and at J to 1 base, leaving 6 bases not matched to a gene. The CDR3, as DNA: TGTGCCAGCAGCCGCCGGGGGACAGGGTCCTACGAGCAGTACGTC. Protein: CASSRRGTGSYEQYV.

This clonotype has a single count. The chain joins TRBV29-1 to TRBJ2-5; TRBD2 is a possible D gene (5 bases). CDR1 and CDR2 (germline): SQVTM, ANQGSEA. V shed 7 bases and J shed 0 bases, with 12 bases lying between them. There are 13 residues in the CDR3. The CDR3 DNA reads as TGCAGCGCCTCGGGCGGGTACCAAGAGACCCAGTACTTC. Translated, it gives CSASGGYQETQYF. Variable domain in full (rest from reference TRBV29-1 and TRBJ2-5): SAVISQKPSRDICQRGTSLTIQCQVDSQVTMMFWYRQQPGQSLTLIATANQGSEATYESGFVIDKFPISRPNLTFSTLTVSNMSPEDSSIYLCSASGGYQETQYFGPGTRLLVL.

This clonotype was picked up many times. The J gene is TRBJ1-2, the V gene TRBV10-3; possibly TRBD1 for D (5 bases). V lost 5 bases and J 7 bases, leaving 20 bases between the germline ends. This CDR3 has 15 residues. Germline V gene sequence: CDR1 ENHRY, CDR2 SYGVKD. The chain's CDR3 is CAISPQEGQSGGYTF. The CDR3 region has the DNA TGTGCCATCAGTCCACAGGAGGGGCAATCAGGTGGCTACACCTTC.